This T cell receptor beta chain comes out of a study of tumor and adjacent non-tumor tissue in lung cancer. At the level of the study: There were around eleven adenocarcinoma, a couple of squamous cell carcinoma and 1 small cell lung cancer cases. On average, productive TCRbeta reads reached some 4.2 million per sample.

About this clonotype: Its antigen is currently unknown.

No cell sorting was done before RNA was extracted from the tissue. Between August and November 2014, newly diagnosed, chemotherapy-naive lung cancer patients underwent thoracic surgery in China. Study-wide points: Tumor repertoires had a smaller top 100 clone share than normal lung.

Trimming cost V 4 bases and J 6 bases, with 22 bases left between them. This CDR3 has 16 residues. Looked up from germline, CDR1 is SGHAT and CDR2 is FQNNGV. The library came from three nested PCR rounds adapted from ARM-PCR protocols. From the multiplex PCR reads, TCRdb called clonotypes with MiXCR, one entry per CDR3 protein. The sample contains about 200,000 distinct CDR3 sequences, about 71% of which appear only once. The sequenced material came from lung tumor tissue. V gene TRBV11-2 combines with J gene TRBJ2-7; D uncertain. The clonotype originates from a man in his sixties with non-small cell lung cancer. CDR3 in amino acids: CASSSTIDPWESEQYF. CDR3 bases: TGTGCCAGCAGCTCCACGATCGATCCGTGGGAATCCGAGCAGTACTTC.